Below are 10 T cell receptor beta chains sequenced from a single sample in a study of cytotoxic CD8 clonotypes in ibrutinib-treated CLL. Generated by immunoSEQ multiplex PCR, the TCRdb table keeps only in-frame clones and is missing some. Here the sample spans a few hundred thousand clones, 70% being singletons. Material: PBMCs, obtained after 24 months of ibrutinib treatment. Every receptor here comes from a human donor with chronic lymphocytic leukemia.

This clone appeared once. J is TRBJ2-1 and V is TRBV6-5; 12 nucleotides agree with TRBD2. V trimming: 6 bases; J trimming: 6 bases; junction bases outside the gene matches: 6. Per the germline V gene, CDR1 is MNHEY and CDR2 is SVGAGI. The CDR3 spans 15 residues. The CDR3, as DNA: TGTGCCAGCAGCTGGACTAGCGGGATTCTCAATGAGCAGTTCTTC. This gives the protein CASSWTSGILNEQFF.

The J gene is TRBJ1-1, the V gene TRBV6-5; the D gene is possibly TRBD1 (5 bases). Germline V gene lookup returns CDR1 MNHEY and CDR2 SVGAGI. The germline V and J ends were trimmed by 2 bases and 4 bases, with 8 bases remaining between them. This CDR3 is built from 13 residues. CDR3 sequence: CASSYKGTTEAFF. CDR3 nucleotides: TGTGCCAGCAGTTACAAAGGGACCACTGAAGCTTTCTTT.

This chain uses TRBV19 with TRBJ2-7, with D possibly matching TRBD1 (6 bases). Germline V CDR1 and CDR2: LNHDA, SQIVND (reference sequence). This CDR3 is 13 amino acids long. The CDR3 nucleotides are TGTGCTTCCGGCAGGGACACCTCCTACGAGCAGTACTTC. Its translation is CASGRDTSYEQYF.

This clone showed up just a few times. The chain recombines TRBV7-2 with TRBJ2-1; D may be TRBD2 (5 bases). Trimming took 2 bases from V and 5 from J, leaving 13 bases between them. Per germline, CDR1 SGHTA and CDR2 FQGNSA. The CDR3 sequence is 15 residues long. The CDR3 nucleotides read TGTGCCAGCAGCTTAAAAAGCGCCGGGGACAATGAGCAGTTCTTC. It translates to CASSLKSAGDNEQFF.

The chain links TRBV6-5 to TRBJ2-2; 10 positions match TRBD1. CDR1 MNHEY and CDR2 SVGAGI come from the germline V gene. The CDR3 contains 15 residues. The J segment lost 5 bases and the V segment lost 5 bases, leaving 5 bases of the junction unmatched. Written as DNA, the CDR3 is TGTGCCAGCAGTCCCGGGACAGGGGAAACCGGGGAGCTGTTTTTT. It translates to CASSPGTGETGELFF.

CDR3 bases: TGTGCCAGCAGCTTTCGTGAGTCCTCCTACGAGCAGTACTTC. Amino acid sequence: CASSFRESSYEQYF. The chain employs TRBV27 and TRBJ2-7, with no clear D. V lost 6 bases, J lost 0 bases, and 12 bases lay in between. Germline V gene data show CDR1 as MNHEY and CDR2 as SMNVEV (reference sequence). This CDR3 is built from 14 residues.

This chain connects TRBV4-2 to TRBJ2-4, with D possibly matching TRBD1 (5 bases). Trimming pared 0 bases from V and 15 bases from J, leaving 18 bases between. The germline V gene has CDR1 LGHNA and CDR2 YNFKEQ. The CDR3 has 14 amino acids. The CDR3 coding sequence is TGTGCCAGCAGCCAAGATCAACAGGTCTCTAATCGGTACTTC. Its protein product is CASSQDQQVSNRYF.

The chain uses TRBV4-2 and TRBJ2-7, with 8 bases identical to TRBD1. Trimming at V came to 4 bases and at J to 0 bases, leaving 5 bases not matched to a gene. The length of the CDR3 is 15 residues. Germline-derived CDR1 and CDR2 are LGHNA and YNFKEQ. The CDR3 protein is CASSRWTGSSYEQYF. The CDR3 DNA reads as TGTGCCAGCAGCCGGTGGACAGGGAGCTCCTACGAGCAGTACTTC.

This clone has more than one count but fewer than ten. The CDR3 DNA follows: TGTGCCAGCAGCTTAGGCAGGGAGAACACTGAAGCTTTCTTT. This translates into CASSLGRENTEAFF. The gene calls are TRBV11-1 and TRBJ1-1, with D possibly matching TRBD1 (5 bases). CDR3 length: 14 amino acids. V gave up 1 base and J gave up 1 base, with 7 bases separating them. Germline loops: CDR1 SGHAT, CDR2 FQDESV (reference sequence).

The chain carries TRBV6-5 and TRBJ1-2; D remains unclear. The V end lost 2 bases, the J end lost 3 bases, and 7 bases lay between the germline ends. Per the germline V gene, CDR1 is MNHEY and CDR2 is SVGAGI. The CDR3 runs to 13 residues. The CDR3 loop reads CASSYLGDYGYTF. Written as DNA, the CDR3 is TGTGCCAGCAGTTACCTAGGCGACTATGGCTACACCTTC.